This T cell receptor beta chain emerged from a study of blood T cell repertoires in COVID-19 (TCRdb year 2020). Study-wide context: Collaborator samples came from the United States, Italy and Spain and covered acute and convalescent phases of COVID-19. The material from the prospective study consisted of cDNA or gDNA derived from T cells, B-cell-depleted T cells, or PBMCs. Samples came from the ongoing ImmuneRACE study (first 160 participants) plus 1,254 subjects from 6 global collaborators. The sample metadata nearly always contained a de-identified subject ID, COVID-19 status, age in years and sex. The dataset comprised deeply sampled blood TCRbeta repertoires from subjects exposed to, actively infected with, or recovered from COVID-19. Where HLA class I and class II types were available, the types were taken from metadata supplied by the sample provider, not from assay-based typing. A freely available public database, intended as a resource for researchers studying the immune response to SARS-CoV-2, is where the repertoires were released. Broader findings and caveats from the paper: How much clinical and demographic metadata was included differed by source and by participant, and the metadata was provided uncurated.

TCRbeta CDR3 regions were amplified from genomic DNA using the immunoSEQ Assay, a bias-controlled multiplex PCR. The source study handled its data this way. The number of nucleated cells in each sample was estimated by amplification of reference gene primers within the assay. Sequence reads were collapsed and filtered to measure the absolute abundance of every unique TCRbeta CDR3 rearrangement. For each sample, productive Simpson clonality was calculated as the square root of Simpson's diversity index across productive rearrangements. This immuneACCESS table, as held by TCRdb, lists in-frame sequences with V and J called but not all clones. Of the missing ones, under half trace to an unresolved V gene in checked studies; the others have no known cause. D and trimming were read from the DNA, whereas the V and J calls and clone size are those reported in that table. This sample comprises about 110,000 clones, roughly 82% of them detected only once. The ten most abundant clones make up around 8% of the sample.

This clone showed up just once. It lacks a known antigen. Nothing much larger sits one base from this clone, and base qualities are not available. The collaborating institutions used their own protocols to collect whole blood in K2EDTA tubes. For TCRbeta analysis, collaborator samples were shipped as frozen whole blood, as isolated PBMCs, or as DNA extracted from either sample type. The CDR3 covers 16 residues, taking in both the cysteine and the phenylalanine. The DNA shown is the 48-base CDR3, in frame from base 1. CDR1 and CDR2 (SGHRS, YFSETQ) derive from the germline V gene. V ends up 4 bases short and J 0 bases short, with an unmatched junction base count of 6.

This TCR was recovered from a woman older than 75 with active or convalescent COVID-19. The chain joins TRBV5-1 to TRBJ2-3; 9 central bases correspond to TRBD2. Source material: peripheral blood. The bases read TGCGCCAGCAGCCCCCCCACTAGCGGGAGCACAGATACGCAGTATTTT. Its product reads: CASSPPTSGSTDTQYF.